The clone carrying this T cell receptor (beta chain) was recorded many times. What it binds is unknown. In patients aged 18 to 65, hyperthyroidism was newly diagnosed, with duration under 2 months. The TCR beta CDR3 regions underwent amplification using RNA transcripts as the source. An initial round of RT-PCR targeting the TCR CDR3 relied on the HTBI primer set. TCRdb reprocessed the multiplex PCR reads via MiXCR and lists one record per CDR3 protein. This table has some 760,000 distinct CDR3 sequences, 12% to 15% appearing once. This record belongs to a study of T cells in Graves' hyperthyroidism and ophthalmopathy. Trimming cost V 4 bases and J 5 bases; bases outside gene matches: 5. CDR1 LNHNV and CDR2 YYDKDF come from the germline V gene (reference sequence). The CDR3 contains 16 residues. Study-level points and caveats: A model of 13 V-J pairs discriminated ophthalmopathy from stable hyperthyroidism.

Sequences were obtained from blood. The sequence came from a woman aged 18-30 years with Graves' hyperthyroidism. J is TRBJ2-1 and V is TRBV15; 13 bases agree with TRBD2. The CDR3 nucleotides read TGTGCCACCAGCACCGGACTAGCGGGAGTGCACAATGAGCAGTTCTTC. It yields the protein CATSTGLAGVHNEQFF.